This entry lists 10 T cell receptor beta chains sequenced from one sample in a study of blood T cell repertoires in COVID-19. TCRdb's copy holds only in-frame clones and misses some; the assay was immunoSEQ multiplex PCR. The table records about 140,000 clones, approximately 84% of them present only once. The material sequenced was peripheral blood. Receptors originate from a woman aged 60-75 years with acute or convalescent COVID-19.

The chain couples TRBV5-1 to TRBJ1-3; D is undetermined. The V end was cut by 0 bases, the J end by 0 bases, with 13 bases between. CDR1 is SGHRS, CDR2 YFSETQ, per germline. There are 17 residues in the CDR3. Here the CDR3 DNA reads TGCGCCAGCAGCTTGGTGGGCCAACGAAACTCTGGAAACACCATATATTTT. This codes for CASSLVGQRNSGNTIYF.

The chain employs TRBV19 and TRBJ2-1, with 8 bases matching TRBD2. Per germline, CDR1 LNHDA and CDR2 SQIVND (reference sequence). This CDR3 has 20 amino acids. J lost 0 bases, V lost 4 bases, and 17 bases had no gene match. CDR3 loop: CASSTRRVPGGTSSYNEQFF. CDR3 in DNA: TGTGCCAGTAGTACCCGTCGCGTTCCGGGAGGGACTAGCTCCTACAATGAGCAGTTCTTC.

This clone was picked up one time. This rearrangement joins TRBV6-1 to TRBJ2-7, with D uncertain. Trimming pared 1 base from V and 6 bases from J, leaving 10 bases between. CDR3 length: 13 amino acids. Looked up from germline, CDR1 is MNHNS and CDR2 is SASEGT. Here the CDR3 DNA reads TGTGCCAGCAGTGAAGTAGCCCGAGGCGAGCAGTACTTC. This encodes CASSEVARGEQYF.

The chain is built from TRBV13 and TRBJ1-1; 7 nucleotides agree with TRBD1. Unmatched junction bases numbered 11, after V lost 0 bases and J lost 4 bases. Germline CDR1 PRHDT, CDR2 FYEKMQ (reference sequence). This CDR3 is built from 17 residues. For the CDR3, the DNA is TGTGCCAGCAGCTTAGGCCTTGCGCGGACAGGCCGCACTGAAGCTTTCTTT. Translating it yields CASSLGLARTGRTEAFF.

The V and J genes are TRBV6-5 and TRBJ2-3; D ambiguous. CDR1 is MNHEY and CDR2 is SVGAGI in the germline V gene. Trimming removed 2 bases at V and 1 base at J, with 13 bases between. The CDR3 totals 16 residues. The CDR3 region is CASSYSFGLRTDTQYF. CDR3 coding DNA: TGTGCCAGCAGTTACAGTTTCGGGTTGCGCACAGATACGCAGTATTTT.

This clone has only a few counts. This sequence joins TRBV19 and TRBJ2-1, with 12 bases aligning to TRBD2. Per the germline V gene, CDR1 is LNHDA and CDR2 is SQIVND (reference sequence). The CDR3 totals 17 residues. With V trimmed by 4 bases and J by 8 bases, 12 bases remained unmatched. CDR3: CASSTTLLAGGPYEQFF. The CDR3 DNA is TGTGCCAGTAGTACCACCCTTCTAGCGGGAGGGCCATATGAGCAGTTCTTC.

The chain carries TRBV11-3 and TRBJ1-1, with D unresolved. This CDR3 contains 14 residues. Germline V gives CDR1 SGHNT, CDR2 YENEEA. Trimming shortened V by 0 bases and J by 2 bases, and 7 bases separated the two germline ends. CDR3 bases: TGTGCCAGCAGCTTAGATCGAGTTAACACTGAAGCTTTCTTT. It is translated as CASSLDRVNTEAFF. The variable domain in full, completed from reference TRBV11-3 and TRBJ1-1, reads EAGVVQSPRYKIIEKKQPVAFWCNPISGHNTLYWYLQNLGQGPELLIRYENEEAVDDSQLPKDRFSAERLKGVDSTLKIQPAELGDSAVYLCASSLDRVNTEAFFGQGTRLTVV.

The rearrangement joins TRBV6-5 to TRBJ2-7; 8 nucleotides align to TRBD1. This CDR3 is built from 14 residues. Germline lookup yields CDR1 MNHEY and CDR2 SVGAGI. V lost 7 bases to trimming and J lost 5 bases; unmatched junction nucleotides: 10. CDR3 sequence (DNA): TGTGCCAGCACTAAGAGGACAGGGATCCACGAGCAGTACTTC. Its translation is CASTKRTGIHEQYF.

This clone was detected only a few times. This rearrangement joins TRBV3-1 (or the pseudogene TRBV3-2) to TRBJ2-5, with 7 bases matching TRBD2. V lost 4 bases and J lost 1; bases outside the gene matches: 3. Per the germline V gene, CDR1 is LGHDT and CDR2 is YNNKEL (reference sequence). The CDR3 contains 14 residues. The CDR3 loop reads CASSPIAGQETQYF. CDR3 DNA: TGTGCCAGCAGCCCTATAGCGGGCCAAGAGACCCAGTACTTC.

This chain links TRBV15 with TRBJ1-1; D gene ambiguous. Germline CDR1 and CDR2: LNHNV and YYDKDF (reference sequence). This CDR3 contains 14 residues. V dropped 1 base and J dropped 5 bases, with 11 bases sitting between them. The CDR3 DNA is TGTGCCACCAGCAGAGTTAACAGAGAGACTGAAGCTTTCTTT. The encoded protein is CATSRVNRETEAFF.